This paragraph reports one T cell receptor (beta chain). Only in-frame clones appear in the TCRdb table, and some are missing; sequencing was by immunoSEQ multiplex PCR. This repertoire shows approximately 7,600 clones, approximately 80% found once; its top ten account for around 34%. Time point described: cycle 4 day 1 (C4D1), after around six weeks of nivolumab. All patients experienced relapse after autologous stem cell transplantation, and brentuximab vedotin exposure was variable. Thawed PBMCs supplied CD8+ T cells via magnetic negative selection. This specimen comes from a study of PD-1 blockade in classical Hodgkin lymphoma. V was cut by 1 base and J by 6 bases, with 10 bases left in between. The CDR3 is 13 amino acids. CDR1 is LGHNA, CDR2 YSLEER, per germline.

The material was CD8+ T cells from blood, obtained before the fourth cycle of nivolumab. This TCR came from a human donor with classical Hodgkin lymphoma. The gene calls are TRBV4-3 and TRBJ2-7; unclear D gene. DNA of the CDR3: TGCGCCAGCAGCCAAGTCGAAGCTCGCGAGCAGTACTTC. Its protein product is CASSQVEAREQYF.